This TCR beta chain was recorded in a study of blood T cell repertoires in COVID-19. The wider study: Sites in the United States, Italy and Spain provided acute and convalescent COVID-19 samples. PBMCs, B-cell-depleted T cells, or T cells were the source of the cDNA or gDNA that made up the material.

As processed by the authors: The assay estimated nucleated cells by amplifying reference gene primers. Assay used: immunoSEQ multiplex PCR; TCRdb lists only in-frame clones, some missing. The V and J calls and the clone size are those of that table, but D and trimming were determined from the DNA. The data contain under 400,000 clones, roughly 88% of them singletons. Followed longitudinally, the Seattle patients had been enrolled during active infection. Germline-derived CDR1 and CDR2 are SGDLS and YYNGEE. The CDR3 consists of 13 residues. Trimming removed 0 bases at V and 7 bases at J, with 8 bases between. This clone was seen only once.

Sequencing was done on a sample of peripheral blood. The TCR sequence derives from a woman under 40 with COVID-19, enrolled during active disease. The genes are TRBV9 and TRBJ2-1; D gene uncertain. The CDR3 nucleotides read TGTGCCAGCAGCGTAGCCCCTACTAATGAGCAGTTCTTC. This gives the protein CASSVAPTNEQFF.